These T cell receptor beta chains were read from a single sample in a study of glioma-infiltrating T cells. Using its own MiXCR run on the multiplex PCR reads, TCRdb lists one record per CDR3 protein. The sample has around 140,000 distinct CDR3 sequences, about 39% seen once. What was sequenced was glioma tissue, nonneoplastic brain tissue, or PBMCs (not recorded which). The receptor source for this set is a human donor with low-grade glioma or glioblastoma, undergoing nonglioma brain surgery, or in good health (not recorded which). CDR3s include the opening cysteine and the closing phenylalanine or tryptophan. D genes are given only for firm matches. Clone size, where shown, is once, few, many, or a class for clones that have expanded.

>TRBV28|many|TRBJ1-1|.
CASSLVGEAFF
TGTGCCAGCAGTTTAGTCGGTGAAGCTTTCTTT
>TRBV28|few|TRBJ1-4|.
CASSLWGKLFF
TGTGCCAGCAGTTTATGGGGAAAACTGTTTTTT
>TRBV20-1|few|TRBJ1-2|.
CSAAGGDYGYTF
TGCAGTGCCGCTGGGGGCGACTATGGCTACACCTTC
>TRBV4-2|many|TRBJ2-5|.
CASSQGTSGSQETQYF
TGTGCCAGCAGCCAAGGAACCAGCGGGTCCCAAGAGACCCAGTACTTC
>TRBV2|.|TRBJ2-2|.
CASSFPDTRLDTGELFF
TGTGCCAGCAGCTTTCCCGACACCCGGTTGGACACCGGGGAGCTGTTTTTT
>TRBV6-1|.|TRBJ2-6|.
CASSLRANVLTF
TGTGCCAGCAGCCTACGGGCCAACGTCCTGACTTTC
>TRBV9|.|TRBJ2-3|.
CASGEGGTSTDTQYF
TGTGCCAGCGGAGAGGGCGGAACTAGCACAGATACGCAGTATTTT
>TRBV15|.|TRBJ1-6|.
CATSRDGNSPLHF
TGTGCCACCAGCAGAGACGGTAATTCACCCCTCCACTTT
>TRBV27|many|TRBJ2-3|.
CASSLSGGGGDTQYF
TGTGCCAGCAGTTTATCCGGGGGCGGCGGAGATACGCAGTATTTT
>TRBV6-1|many|TRBJ2-1|TRBD2
CASTIGTSGTNEQFF
TGTGCCAGCACTATCGGGACTAGCGGGACCAATGAGCAGTTCTTC
>TRBV20-1|.|TRBJ1-2|TRBD1
CSAYRGGDYGYTF
TGCAGTGCCTACAGGGGAGGCGACTATGGCTACACCTTC
>TRBV6-1|.|TRBJ2-3|.
CASSGIGTLTFTDTQYF
TGTGCCAGCAGTGGGATCGGGACGCTTACTTTCACAGATACGCAGTATTTT
>TRBV5-4|.|TRBJ1-1|TRBD1
CASSVGGTGEAFF
TGTGCCAGCAGCGTAGGGGGCACGGGTGAAGCTTTCTTT
>TRBV6-1|many|TRBJ2-5|.
CASDTEGLGETQYF
TGTGCCAGCGATACCGAAGGCTTAGGGGAGACCCAGTACTTC
>TRBV6-1|.|TRBJ2-7|.
CASSEDRISSYEQYF
TGTGCCAGCAGTGAAGACAGGATCAGCTCCTACGAGCAGTACTTC